This T cell receptor (beta chain) was identified in a study of CD8 T cells in ankylosing spondylitis. This clonotype occurred many times. V shed 6 bases and J shed 9 bases, with 24 bases lying between them. CDR3 length: 15 residues. CDR1 and CDR2 from the germline V gene are DFQATT and SNEGSKA (reference sequence). TCRdb passed the 5' RACE reads through MiXCR, listing each CDR3 protein once. The sample consists of some 120,000 distinct CDR3 sequences, about 7% of them appearing once. The sequenced sample was blood, either unsorted or a sorted T cell fraction (not recorded which). This clonotype was sampled from a male donor with ankylosing spondylitis or in good health (not recorded which). This sequence joins TRBV20-1 and TRBJ2-1; maybe TRBD1 (6 bases). The DNA of the CDR3 is TGCAGTGCCGACGCCGGGACACCCAGATTTTTTGAGCAGTTCTTC. Translation: CSADAGTPRFFEQFF.